This TCR beta chain was profiled in a study of CD8+ T cells in alopecia areata. On the study more broadly: Treatment of the treated patients consisted of oral tofacitinib, 5 to 10 mg twice daily. Broader study findings: TCRs were shared less clearly across patients than in mice, possibly for HLA-related reasons. Scalp samples also yield sequences of resident alphabeta T cells from normal skin.

The CDR3 has 16 amino acids. Trimming took off 6 bases at V and 0 bases at J, with 12 bases between the two ends. Germline V lookup: CDR1 MDHEN, CDR2 SYDVKM. Concerning this clone itself: Antigen unknown.

Investigators isolated RNA and reverse transcribed it into cDNA to act as the sequencing template. Sequencing used immunoSEQ multiplex PCR; TCRdb keeps in-frame clones, though not all of them. Of roughly 200,000 clones in the sample, about 55% were seen once. Documented treatment: oral pan-JAK inhibitor, 5-10 mg twice daily. Collection of lesional scalp punch biopsies and peripheral blood was performed in alopecia areata patients. The TCR originated in a human donor with alopecia areata. This chain connects TRBV28 to TRBJ2-6, with no clear D. This specimen was CD8+ T cells sorted from blood, taken at week 24, from a patient treated with tofacitinib. CDR3 nucleotide sequence: TGTGCCAGCAGGGCTCTCACGGGCTCTGGGGCCAACGTCCTGACTTTC. Amino acid sequence: CASRALTGSGANVLTF.